This T cell receptor beta chain was captured by sequencing in a study of vaccination and CD4 T cells after COVID-19. About the study: Investigators took post-vaccine samples a median roughly 72 days after dose two, within a range of 14 to 241. General study findings and limits: Spike mono-reactivity was found in 304 of the 307 vaccine-specific clones identified in convalescent patients. Relatively few convalescent patients were studied, without early post-infection timepoints.

CDR1 MNHEY and CDR2 SVGEGT come from the germline V gene. CDR3 length: 16 amino acids. Trimming pared 2 bases from V and 2 bases from J, leaving 10 bases between. Treatment of the sample: approximately 9-day PBMC culture with coronavirus spike peptide pools or control peptides (ViraFEST assay). Sequenced with the Oncomine TCR Beta short-read assay was DNA taken from cultured CD4+ T cells. TCRdb itself ran the PCR reads through MiXCR, one entry per CDR3 protein. The data hold 13,000 or so distinct CDR3 sequences, with just under 75% observed a single time. In its sample, this clonotype was seen a few times. Its antigen remains unknown.

The origin of this receptor is a human donor who had recovered from COVID-19. The sample taken for sequencing was CD4+ T cells from blood, cultured in vitro. V is TRBV6-2 or TRBV6-3 and J is TRBJ2-6; the D gene is possibly TRBD2 (6 bases). The CDR3 nucleotides are TGTGCCAGCAGTTACCCGGGACTTACTGGGGCCAACGTCCTGACTTTC. Translating gives CASSYPGLTGANVLTF.